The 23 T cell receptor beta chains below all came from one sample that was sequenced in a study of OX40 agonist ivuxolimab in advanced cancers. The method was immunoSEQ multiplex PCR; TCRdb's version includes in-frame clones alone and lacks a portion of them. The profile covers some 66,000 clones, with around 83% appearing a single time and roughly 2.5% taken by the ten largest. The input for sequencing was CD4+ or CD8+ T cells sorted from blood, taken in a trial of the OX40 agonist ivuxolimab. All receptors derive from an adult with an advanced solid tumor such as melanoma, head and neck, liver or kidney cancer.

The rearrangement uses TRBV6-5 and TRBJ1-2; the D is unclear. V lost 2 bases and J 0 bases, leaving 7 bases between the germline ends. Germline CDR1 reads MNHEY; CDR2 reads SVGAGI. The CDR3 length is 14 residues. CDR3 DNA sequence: TGTGCCAGCAGTTACGACGGATCTAACTATGGCTACACCTTC. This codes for CASSYDGSNYGYTF.

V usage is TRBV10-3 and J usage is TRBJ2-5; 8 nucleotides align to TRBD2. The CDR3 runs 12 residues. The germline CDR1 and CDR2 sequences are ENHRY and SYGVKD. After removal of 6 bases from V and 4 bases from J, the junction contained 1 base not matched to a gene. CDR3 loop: CAISGRGETQYF. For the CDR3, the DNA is TGTGCCATCAGCGGGAGGGGAGAGACCCAGTACTTC.

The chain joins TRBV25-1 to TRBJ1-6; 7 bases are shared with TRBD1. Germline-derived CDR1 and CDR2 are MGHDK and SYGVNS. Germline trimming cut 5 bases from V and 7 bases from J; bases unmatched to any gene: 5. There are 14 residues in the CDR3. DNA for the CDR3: TGTGCCAGCAGTCTCGGACAGGCAAATTCACCCCTCCACTTT. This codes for CASSLGQANSPLHF.

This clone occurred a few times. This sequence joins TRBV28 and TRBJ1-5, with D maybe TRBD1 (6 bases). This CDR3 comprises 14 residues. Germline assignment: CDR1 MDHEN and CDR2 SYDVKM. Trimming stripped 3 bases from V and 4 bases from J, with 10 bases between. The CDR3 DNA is TGTGCCAGCAGTTTGGGGGGCACAAATCAGCCCCAGCATTTT. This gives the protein CASSLGGTNQPQHF.

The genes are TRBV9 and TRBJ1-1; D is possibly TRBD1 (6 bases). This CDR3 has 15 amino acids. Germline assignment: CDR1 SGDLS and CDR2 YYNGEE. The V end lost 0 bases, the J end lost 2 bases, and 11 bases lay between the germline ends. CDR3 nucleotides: TGTGCCAGCAGCGTAGACAACAGGGCCAACACTGAAGCTTTCTTT. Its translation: CASSVDNRANTEAFF.

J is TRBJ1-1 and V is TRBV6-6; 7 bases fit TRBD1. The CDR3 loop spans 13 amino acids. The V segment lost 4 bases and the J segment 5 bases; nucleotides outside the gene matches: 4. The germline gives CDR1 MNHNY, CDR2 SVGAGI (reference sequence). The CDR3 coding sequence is TGTGCCAGCAGTTTCCAGGGGGAAACTGAAGCTTTCTTT. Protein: CASSFQGETEAFF.

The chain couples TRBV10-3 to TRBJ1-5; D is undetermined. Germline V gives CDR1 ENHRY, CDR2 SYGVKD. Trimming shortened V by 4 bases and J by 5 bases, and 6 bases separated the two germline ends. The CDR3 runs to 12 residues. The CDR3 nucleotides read TGTGCCATCAGTGGGCGTGATCAGCCCCAGCATTTT. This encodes CAISGRDQPQHF.

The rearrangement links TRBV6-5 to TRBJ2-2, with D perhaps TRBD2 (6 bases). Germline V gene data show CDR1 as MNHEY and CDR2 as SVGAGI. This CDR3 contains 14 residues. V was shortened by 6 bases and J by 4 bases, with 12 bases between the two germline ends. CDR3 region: CASRHTAGTGELFF. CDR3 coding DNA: TGTGCCAGCAGACATACAGCGGGCACCGGGGAGCTGTTTTTT.

The CDR3 reads CASSLATGLNTEAFF. CDR3 in DNA: TGTGCCAGCAGCTTAGCCACAGGGCTGAACACTGAAGCTTTCTTT. J is TRBJ1-1 and V is TRBV7-8, with D possibly TRBD1 on 6 matching bases. V lost 0 bases to trimming and J lost 0 bases, with 8 bases between them. Germline V gives CDR1 SGHVS, CDR2 FQNEAQ. The CDR3 length is 15 residues.

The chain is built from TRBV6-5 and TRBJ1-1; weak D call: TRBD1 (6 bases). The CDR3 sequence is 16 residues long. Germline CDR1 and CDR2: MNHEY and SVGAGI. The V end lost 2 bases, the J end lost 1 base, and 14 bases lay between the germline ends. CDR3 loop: CASSYPNRDPNTEAFF. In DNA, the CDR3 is TGTGCCAGCAGTTACCCAAACAGGGACCCGAACACTGAAGCTTTCTTT.

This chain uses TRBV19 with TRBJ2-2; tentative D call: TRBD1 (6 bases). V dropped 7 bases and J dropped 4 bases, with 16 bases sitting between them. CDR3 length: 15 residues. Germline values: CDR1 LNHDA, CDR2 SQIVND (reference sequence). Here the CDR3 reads CASKTGPHRTGELFF. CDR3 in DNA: TGTGCCAGTAAGACAGGTCCCCATCGCACCGGGGAGCTGTTTTTT.

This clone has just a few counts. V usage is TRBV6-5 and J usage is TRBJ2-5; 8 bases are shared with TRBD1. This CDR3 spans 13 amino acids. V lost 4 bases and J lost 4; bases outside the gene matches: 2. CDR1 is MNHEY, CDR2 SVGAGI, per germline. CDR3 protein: CASSSGGGETQYF. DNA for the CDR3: TGTGCCAGCAGTTCAGGGGGCGGAGAGACCCAGTACTTC.

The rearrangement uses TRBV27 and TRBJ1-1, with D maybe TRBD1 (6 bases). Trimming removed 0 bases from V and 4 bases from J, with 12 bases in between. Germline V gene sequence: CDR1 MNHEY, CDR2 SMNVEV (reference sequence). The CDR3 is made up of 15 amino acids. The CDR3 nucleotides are TGTGCCAGCAGTTTATCGACAGGAGGGCTCACTGAAGCTTTCTTT. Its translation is CASSLSTGGLTEAFF.

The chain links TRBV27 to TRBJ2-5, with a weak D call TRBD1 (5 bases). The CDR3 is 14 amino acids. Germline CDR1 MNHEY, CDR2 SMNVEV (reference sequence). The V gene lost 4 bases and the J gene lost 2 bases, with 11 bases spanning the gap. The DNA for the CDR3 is TGTGCCAGCAGTTACTGGGGCGAACAAGAGACCCAGTACTTC. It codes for CASSYWGEQETQYF.

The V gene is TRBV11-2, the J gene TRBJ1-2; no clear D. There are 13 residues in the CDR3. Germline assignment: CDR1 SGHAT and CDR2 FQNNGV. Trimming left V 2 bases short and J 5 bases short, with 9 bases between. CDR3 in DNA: TGTGCCAGCAGCTTACTACAATCGTATGGCTACACCTTC. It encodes CASSLLQSYGYTF.

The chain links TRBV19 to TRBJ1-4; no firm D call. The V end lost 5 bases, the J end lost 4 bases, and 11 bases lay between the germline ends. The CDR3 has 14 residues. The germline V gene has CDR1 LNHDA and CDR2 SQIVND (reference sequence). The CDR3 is CASSGPQNNEKLFF. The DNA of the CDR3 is TGTGCCAGTAGTGGCCCTCAAAATAATGAAAAACTGTTTTTT.

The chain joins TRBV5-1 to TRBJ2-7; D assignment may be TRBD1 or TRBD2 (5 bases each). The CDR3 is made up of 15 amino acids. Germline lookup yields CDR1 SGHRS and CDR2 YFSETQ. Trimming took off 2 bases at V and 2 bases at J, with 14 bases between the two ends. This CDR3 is CASSFEGWDTYEQYF. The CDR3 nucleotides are TGCGCCAGCAGCTTTGAGGGGTGGGATACCTACGAGCAGTACTTC. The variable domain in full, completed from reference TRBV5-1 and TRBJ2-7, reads KAGVTQTPRYLIKTRGQQVTLSCSPISGHRSVSWYQQTPGQGLQFLFEYFSETQRNKGNFPGRFSGRQFSNSRSEMNVSTLELGDSALYLCASSFEGWDTYEQYFGPGTRLTVT.

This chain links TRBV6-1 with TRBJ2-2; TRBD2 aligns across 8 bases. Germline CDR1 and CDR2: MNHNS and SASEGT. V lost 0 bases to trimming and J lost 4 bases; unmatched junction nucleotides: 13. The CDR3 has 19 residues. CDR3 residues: CASSEALTSGGVGTGELFF. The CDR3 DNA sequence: TGTGCCAGCAGTGAAGCACTAACTAGCGGAGGGGTCGGCACCGGGGAGCTGTTTTTT.

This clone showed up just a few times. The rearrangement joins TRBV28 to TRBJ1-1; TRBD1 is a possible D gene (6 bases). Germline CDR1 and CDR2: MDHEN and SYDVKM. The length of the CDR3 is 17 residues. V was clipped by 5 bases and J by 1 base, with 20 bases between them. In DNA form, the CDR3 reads TGTGCCAGCAGTCTCCAAAAACAGGGAGGCTGGAACACTGAAGCTTTCTTT. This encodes CASSLQKQGGWNTEAFF.

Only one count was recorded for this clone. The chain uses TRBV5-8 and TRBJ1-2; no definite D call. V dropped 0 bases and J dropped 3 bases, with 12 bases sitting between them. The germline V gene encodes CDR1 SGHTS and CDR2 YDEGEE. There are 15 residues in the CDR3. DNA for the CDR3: TGTGCCAGCAGCTTGGAGCAGGCTTCGGACTATGGCTACACCTTC. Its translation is CASSLEQASDYGYTF.

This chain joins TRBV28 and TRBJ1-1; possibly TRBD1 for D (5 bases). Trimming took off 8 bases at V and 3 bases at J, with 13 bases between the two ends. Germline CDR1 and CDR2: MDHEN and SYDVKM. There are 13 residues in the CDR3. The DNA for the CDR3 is TGTGCCAGCCAATTATCAGGGTACACTGAAGCTTTCTTT. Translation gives CASQLSGYTEAFF.

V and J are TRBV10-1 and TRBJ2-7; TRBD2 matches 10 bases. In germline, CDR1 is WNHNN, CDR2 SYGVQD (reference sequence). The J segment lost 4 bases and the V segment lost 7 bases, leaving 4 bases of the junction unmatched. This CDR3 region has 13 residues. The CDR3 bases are TGCGCCAGCAACCCTAGCGGGAGATACGAGCAGTACTTC. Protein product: CASNPSGRYEQYF.

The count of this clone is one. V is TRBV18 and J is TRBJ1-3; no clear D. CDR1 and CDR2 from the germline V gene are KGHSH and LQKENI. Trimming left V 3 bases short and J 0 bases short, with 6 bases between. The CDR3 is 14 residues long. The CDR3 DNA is TGTGCCAGCTCACCGGTTGGCTCTGGAAACACCATATATTTT. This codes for CASSPVGSGNTIYF.